There are a few counts of the clone carrying this T cell receptor beta chain. Trimming removed 3 bases at V and 0 bases at J, with 10 bases between. CDR3 length: 14 amino acids. The germline V gene encodes CDR1 SGHNT and CDR2 YYREEE (reference sequence). Method: immunoSEQ multiplex PCR; TCRdb's copy keeps in-frame clones and lacks some. The top ten hold just under 4% of the sample, which has tens of thousands of clones, about 82% seen once. The sample comes from a study of OX40 agonist ivuxolimab in advanced cancers. Specimen: CD4+ or CD8+ T cells sorted from blood, collected in a trial of the OX40 agonist ivuxolimab. This clonotype originated in an adult with an advanced solid tumor such as melanoma, head and neck, liver or kidney cancer. V gene TRBV5-4 combines with J gene TRBJ2-7, with D perhaps TRBD2 (6 bases). The CDR3, as DNA: TGTGCCAGCAGCTCTGCGGGGAGCTCCTACGAGCAGTACTTC. This translates into CASSSAGSSYEQYF.